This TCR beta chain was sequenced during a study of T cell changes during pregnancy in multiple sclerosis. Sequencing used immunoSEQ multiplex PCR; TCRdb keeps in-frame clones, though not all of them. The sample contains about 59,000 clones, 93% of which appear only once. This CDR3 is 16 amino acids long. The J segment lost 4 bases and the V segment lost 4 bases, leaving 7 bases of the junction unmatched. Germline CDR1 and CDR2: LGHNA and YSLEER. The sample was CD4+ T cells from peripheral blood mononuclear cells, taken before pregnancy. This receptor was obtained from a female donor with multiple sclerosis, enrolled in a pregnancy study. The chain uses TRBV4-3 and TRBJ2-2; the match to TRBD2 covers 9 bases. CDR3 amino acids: CASSPWTSVGTGELFF. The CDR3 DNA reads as TGCGCCAGCAGCCCCTGGACTAGCGTTGGCACCGGGGAGCTGTTTTTT.